The text below deals with one T cell receptor beta chain. Its antigen is undetermined. This entry comes from a study of T-cell memory formation after mild COVID-19. Study conclusions and caveats: Contracting clones from day 15 to 85 showed balanced CD4/CD8; later expanders favored CD4+.

TCRdb processed the 5' RACE reads anew with MiXCR; each CDR3 protein has one entry. The sample shows approximately 560,000 distinct CDR3 sequences, roughly a sixth of them seen only once. Germline lookup yields CDR1 SGHRS and CDR2 YFSETQ. The CDR3 extends over 12 amino acids. The V end lost 5 bases, the J end lost 6 bases, and 8 bases lay between the germline ends. V usage is TRBV5-1 and J usage is TRBJ1-4; D might be TRBD1 (5 bases). The sequenced sample consisted of PBMCs or a T cell subset sorted from them (not recorded which). The sequence was obtained from an adult woman who had mild COVID-19 (a few samples of this study predate the infection). Cell type and time point are not known. CDR3 amino acids: CASRDIDEKLFF. As DNA, the CDR3 is TGCGCCAGCAGGGACATCGATGAAAAACTGTTTTTT. The full variable domain, its missing parts supplied by reference TRBV5-1 and TRBJ1-4, is KAGVTQTPRYLIKTRGQQVTLSCSPISGHRSVSWYQQTPGQGLQFLFEYFSETQRNKGNFPGRFSGRQFSNSRSEMNVSTLELGDSALYLCASRDIDEKLFFGSGTQLSVL.